This TCR beta chain is drawn from a study of blood T cells in healthy people across ages. General study results and limits: A roughly linear fall in TCR beta diversity per million T cells was seen with increasing age.

Then a second PCR, running roughly 7 to 12 cycles, was carried out with a sample-barcoded 5' primer and a J-beta primer mix. From the 5' RACE reads, TCRdb called clonotypes with MiXCR, one entry per CDR3 protein. Of 650,000 to 800,000 distinct CDR3 sequences listed, around 45% are singletons. The V segment lost 8 bases and the J segment 9 bases; nucleotides outside the gene matches: 4. The CDR3 runs 13 residues. Per the germline V gene, CDR1 is MDHEN and CDR2 is SYDVKM. On this clonotype: What it binds is not known.

Each donor had 7.5 to 10 milliliters of peripheral blood drawn. The sequence came from a man aged 55 to 69 in good health. The chain employs TRBV28 and TRBJ2-2, with TRBD1 matching 12 bases. The sample consisted of blood. CDR3 region: CASLGTGGWELFF. CDR3 nucleotides: TGTGCCAGCCTGGGGACAGGGGGCTGGGAGCTGTTTTTT.